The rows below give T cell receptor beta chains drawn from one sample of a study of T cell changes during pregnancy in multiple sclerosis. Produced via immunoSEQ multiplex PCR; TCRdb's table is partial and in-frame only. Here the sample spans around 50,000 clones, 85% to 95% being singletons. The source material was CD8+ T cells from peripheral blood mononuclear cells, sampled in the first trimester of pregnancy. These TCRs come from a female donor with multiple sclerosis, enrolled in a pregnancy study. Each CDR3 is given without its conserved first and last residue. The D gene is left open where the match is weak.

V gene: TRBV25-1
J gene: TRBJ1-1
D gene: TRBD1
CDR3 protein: ASSEWAGGMNTEAF

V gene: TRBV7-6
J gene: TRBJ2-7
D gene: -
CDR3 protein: ASSGLEGAYEQY

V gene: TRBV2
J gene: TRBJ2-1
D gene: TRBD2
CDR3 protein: ASSPTGSGSLDEQF

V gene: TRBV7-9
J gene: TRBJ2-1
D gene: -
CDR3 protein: ASSLVQGSNEQF

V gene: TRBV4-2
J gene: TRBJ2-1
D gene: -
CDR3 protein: ASSHGEGTGIPEQF

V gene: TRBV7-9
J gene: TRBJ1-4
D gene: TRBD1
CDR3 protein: ASSHRGLNEKLF

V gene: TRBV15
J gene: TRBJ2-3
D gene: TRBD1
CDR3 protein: ATSREGQGTDTQY

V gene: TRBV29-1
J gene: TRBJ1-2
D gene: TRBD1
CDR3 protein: SGRTGEYGYT

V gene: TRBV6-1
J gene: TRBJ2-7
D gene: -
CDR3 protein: AIAETYEQY

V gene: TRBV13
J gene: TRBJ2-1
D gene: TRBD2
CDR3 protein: ASSLVGTSGNKGEQF

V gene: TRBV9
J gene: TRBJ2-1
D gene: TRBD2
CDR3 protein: ASSAGLEEQF

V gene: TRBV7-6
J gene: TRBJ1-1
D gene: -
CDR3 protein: ASSFLGSGESAF

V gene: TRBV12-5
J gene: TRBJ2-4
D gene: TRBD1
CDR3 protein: ASGPGQGAAKNIQY

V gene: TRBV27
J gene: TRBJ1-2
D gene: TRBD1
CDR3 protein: ASSLGQGYYGYT

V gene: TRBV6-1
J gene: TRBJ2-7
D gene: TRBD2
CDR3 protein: ASSEVVLAGDEQY

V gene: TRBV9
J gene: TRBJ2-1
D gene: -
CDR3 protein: ASSRRTPSSYNEQF

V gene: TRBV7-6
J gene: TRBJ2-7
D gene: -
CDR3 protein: ASSPEGGTPTGWEQY

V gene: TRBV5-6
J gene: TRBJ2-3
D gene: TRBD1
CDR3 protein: ASSTETGGKDTQY

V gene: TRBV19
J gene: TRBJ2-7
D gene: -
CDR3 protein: ASSMSGSNPYEQY

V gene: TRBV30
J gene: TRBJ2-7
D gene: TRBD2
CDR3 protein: AWEDYSGISSSYEQY

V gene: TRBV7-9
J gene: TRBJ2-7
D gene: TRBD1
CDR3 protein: ASSFRGDRGSYEQY

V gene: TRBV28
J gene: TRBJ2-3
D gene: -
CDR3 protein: ASSLSGNTDTQY

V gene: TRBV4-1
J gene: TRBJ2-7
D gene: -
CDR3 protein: ASSPLSQGIYEQY

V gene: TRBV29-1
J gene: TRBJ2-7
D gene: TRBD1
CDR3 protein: SVGDRGGTRSGYEQY